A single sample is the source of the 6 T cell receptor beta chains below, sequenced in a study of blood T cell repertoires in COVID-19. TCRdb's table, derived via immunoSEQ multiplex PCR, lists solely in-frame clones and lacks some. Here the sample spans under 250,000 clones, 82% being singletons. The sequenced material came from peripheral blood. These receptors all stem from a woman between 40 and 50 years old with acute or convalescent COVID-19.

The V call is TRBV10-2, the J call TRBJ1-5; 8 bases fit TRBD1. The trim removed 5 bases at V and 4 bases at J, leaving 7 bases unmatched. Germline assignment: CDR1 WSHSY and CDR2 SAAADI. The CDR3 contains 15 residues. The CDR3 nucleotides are TGCGCCAGCAGTAGCCCCGGGACAGGTAATCAGCCCCAGCATTTT. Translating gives CASSSPGTGNQPQHF.

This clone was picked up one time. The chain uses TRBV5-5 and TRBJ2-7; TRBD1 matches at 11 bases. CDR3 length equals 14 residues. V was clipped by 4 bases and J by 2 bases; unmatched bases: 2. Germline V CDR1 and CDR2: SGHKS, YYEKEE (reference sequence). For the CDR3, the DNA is TGTGCCAGCAGCGTGGGACAGGGGGCCTACGAGCAGTACTTC. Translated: CASSVGQGAYEQYF.

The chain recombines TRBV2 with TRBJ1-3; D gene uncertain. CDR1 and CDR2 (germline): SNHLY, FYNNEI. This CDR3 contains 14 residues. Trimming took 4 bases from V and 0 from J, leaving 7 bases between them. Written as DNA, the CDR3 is TGTGCCAGCAGTGTTGACTACTCTGGAAACACCATATATTTT. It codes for CASSVDYSGNTIYF.

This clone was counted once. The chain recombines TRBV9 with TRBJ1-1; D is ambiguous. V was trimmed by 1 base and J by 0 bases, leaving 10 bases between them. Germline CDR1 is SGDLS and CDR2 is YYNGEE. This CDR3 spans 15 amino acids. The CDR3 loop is CASSVSAGMNTEAFF. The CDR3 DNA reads TGTGCCAGCAGCGTAAGTGCAGGTATGAACACTGAAGCTTTCTTT.

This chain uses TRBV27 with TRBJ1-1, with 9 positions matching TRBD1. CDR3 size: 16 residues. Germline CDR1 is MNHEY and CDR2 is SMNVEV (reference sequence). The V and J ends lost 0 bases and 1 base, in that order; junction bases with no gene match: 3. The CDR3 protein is CASSLSMGQGNTEAFF. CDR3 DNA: TGTGCCAGCAGTTTATCGATGGGACAGGGGAACACTGAAGCTTTCTTT.

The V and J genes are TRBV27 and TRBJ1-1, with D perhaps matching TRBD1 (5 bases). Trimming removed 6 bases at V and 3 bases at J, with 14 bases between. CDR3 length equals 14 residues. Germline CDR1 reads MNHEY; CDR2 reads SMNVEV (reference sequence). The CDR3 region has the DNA TGTGCCAGCAGCTTAACAGGATCGCACACTGAAGCTTTCTTT. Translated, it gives CASSLTGSHTEAFF.